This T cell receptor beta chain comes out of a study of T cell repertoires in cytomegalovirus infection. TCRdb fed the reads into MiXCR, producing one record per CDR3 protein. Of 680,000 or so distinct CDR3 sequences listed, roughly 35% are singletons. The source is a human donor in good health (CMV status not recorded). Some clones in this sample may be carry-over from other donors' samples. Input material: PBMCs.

The CDR3 here is CASTPHLAGEQYF. DNA of the CDR3: TGTGCCAGTACACCCCATCTTGCTGGCGAGCAGTACTTC. The chain recombines TRBV19 with TRBJ2-7; D gene unclear. V dropped 7 bases and J dropped 6 bases, with 16 bases sitting between them. CDR3 size: 13 residues. Germline CDR1 reads LNHDA; CDR2 reads SQIVND (reference sequence).